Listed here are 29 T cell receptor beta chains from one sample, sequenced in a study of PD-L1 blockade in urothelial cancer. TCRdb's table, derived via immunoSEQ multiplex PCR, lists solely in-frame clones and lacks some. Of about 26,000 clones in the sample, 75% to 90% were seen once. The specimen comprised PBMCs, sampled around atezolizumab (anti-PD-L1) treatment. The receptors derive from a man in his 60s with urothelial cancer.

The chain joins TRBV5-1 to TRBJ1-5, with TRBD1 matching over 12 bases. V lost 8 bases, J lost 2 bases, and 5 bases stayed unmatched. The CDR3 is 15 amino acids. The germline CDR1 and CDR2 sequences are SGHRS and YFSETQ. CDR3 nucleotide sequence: TGCGCCAGGACGGGACAGGGGGCTCGCAATCAGCCCCAGCATTTT. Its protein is CARTGQGARNQPQHF.

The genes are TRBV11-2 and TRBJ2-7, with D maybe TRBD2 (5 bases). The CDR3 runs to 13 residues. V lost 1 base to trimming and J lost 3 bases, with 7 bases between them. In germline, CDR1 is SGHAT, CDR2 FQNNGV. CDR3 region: CASSLVAGYEQYF. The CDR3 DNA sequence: TGTGCCAGCAGCTTAGTTGCGGGCTACGAGCAGTACTTC.

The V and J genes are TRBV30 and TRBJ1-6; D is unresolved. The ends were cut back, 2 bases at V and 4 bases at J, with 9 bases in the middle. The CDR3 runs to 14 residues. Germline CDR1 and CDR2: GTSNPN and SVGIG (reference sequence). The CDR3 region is CAWSLAEYNSPLHF. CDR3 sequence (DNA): TGTGCCTGGAGTCTTGCGGAATATAATTCACCCCTCCACTTT.

In DNA form, the CDR3 reads TGTGCCAGCAGCTTAGGGACAGGGGGCGGCACAGATACGCAGTATTTT. Translating gives CASSLGTGGGTDTQYF. This sequence joins TRBV11-3 and TRBJ2-3, with 11 bases lining up with TRBD1. This CDR3 is built from 16 residues. Germline V gene data show CDR1 as SGHNT and CDR2 as YENEEA. J gave up 1 base and V 1 base, and 1 base lay outside the gene matches.

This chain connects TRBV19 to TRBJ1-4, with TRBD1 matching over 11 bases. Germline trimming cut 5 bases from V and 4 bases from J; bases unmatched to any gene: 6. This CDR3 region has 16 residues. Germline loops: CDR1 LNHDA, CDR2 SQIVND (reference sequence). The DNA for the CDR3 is TGTGCCAGTAGTTTGGACAGGGGGCGGGTTAATGAAAAACTGTTTTTT. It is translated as CASSLDRGRVNEKLFF.

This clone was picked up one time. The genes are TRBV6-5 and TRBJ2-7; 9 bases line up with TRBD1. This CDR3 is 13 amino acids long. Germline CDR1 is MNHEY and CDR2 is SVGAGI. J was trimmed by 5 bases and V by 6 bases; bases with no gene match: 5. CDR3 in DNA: TGTGCCAGCAGCTACAGGGGGCGGGACGAGCAGTACTTC. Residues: CASSYRGRDEQYF.

CDR3 coding DNA: TGCGCCAGCAGCTTGCCCGGCAATGAGCAGTTCTTC. This gives the protein CASSLPGNEQFF. The chain carries TRBV5-1 and TRBJ2-1, with D unresolved. CDR1 is SGHRS and CDR2 is YFSETQ in the germline V gene. Trimming stripped 1 base from V and 6 bases from J, with 5 bases between. The CDR3 contains 12 residues. The whole variable domain, remainder taken from reference TRBV5-1 and TRBJ2-1, is KAGVTQTPRYLIKTRGQQVTLSCSPISGHRSVSWYQQTPGQGLQFLFEYFSETQRNKGNFPGRFSGRQFSNSRSEMNVSTLELGDSALYLCASSLPGNEQFFGPGTRLTVL.

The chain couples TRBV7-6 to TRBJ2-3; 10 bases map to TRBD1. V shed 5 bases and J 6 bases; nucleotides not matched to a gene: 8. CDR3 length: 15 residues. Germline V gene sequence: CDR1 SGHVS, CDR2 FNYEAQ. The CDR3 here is CASSRRDRGSDTQYF. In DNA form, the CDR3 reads TGTGCCAGCAGCCGCAGGGACAGGGGTTCGGATACGCAGTATTTT.

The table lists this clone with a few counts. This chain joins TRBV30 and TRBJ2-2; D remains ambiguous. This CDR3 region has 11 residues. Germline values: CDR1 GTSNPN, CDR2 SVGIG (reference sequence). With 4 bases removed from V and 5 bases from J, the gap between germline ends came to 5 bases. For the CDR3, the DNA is TGTGCCTGGACGACAACCGGGGAGCTGTTTTTT. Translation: CAWTTTGELFF.

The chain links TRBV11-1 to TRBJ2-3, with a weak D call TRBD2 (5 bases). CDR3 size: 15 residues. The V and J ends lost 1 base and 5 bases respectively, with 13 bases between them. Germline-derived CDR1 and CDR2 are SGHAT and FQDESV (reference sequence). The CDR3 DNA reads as TGTGCCAGCAGCTTAGGAGGGATCCGCATAGATACGCAGTATTTT. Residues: CASSLGGIRIDTQYF.

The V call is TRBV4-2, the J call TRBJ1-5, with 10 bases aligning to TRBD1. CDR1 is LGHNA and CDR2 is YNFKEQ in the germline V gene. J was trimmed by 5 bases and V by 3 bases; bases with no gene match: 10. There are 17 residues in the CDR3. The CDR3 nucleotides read TGTGCCAGCAGCCAGCGAGGACAGGGGGGATTAGATCAGCCCCAGCATTTT. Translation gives CASSQRGQGGLDQPQHF.

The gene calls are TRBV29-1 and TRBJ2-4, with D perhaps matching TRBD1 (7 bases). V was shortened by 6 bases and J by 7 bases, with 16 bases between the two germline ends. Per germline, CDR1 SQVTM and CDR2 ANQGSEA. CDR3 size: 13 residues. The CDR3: CSVSGGTRNIQYF. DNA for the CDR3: TGCAGCGTCTCAGGGGGGACGAGGAACATTCAGTACTTC.

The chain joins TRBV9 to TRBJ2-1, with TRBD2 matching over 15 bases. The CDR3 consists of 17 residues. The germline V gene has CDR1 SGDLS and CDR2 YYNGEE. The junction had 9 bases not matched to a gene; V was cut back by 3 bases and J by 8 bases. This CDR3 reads CASSGRTSGRAVDEQFF. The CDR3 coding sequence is TGTGCCAGCAGCGGACGGACTAGCGGGAGGGCTGTCGATGAGCAGTTCTTC.

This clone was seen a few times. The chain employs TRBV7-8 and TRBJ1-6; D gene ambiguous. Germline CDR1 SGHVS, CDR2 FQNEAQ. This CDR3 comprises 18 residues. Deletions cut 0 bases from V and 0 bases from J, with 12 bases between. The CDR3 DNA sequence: TGTGCCAGCAGCTTAGCCCTACTGGGGAGCTCCTATAATTCACCCCTCCACTTT. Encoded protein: CASSLALLGSSYNSPLHF.

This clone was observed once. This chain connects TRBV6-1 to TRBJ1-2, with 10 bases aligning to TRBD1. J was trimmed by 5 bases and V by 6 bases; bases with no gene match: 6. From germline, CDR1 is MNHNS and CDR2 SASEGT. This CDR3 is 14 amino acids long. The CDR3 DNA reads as TGTGCCAGCAGGGGACAGGGGTCATTGTATGGCTACACCTTC. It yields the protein CASRGQGSLYGYTF.

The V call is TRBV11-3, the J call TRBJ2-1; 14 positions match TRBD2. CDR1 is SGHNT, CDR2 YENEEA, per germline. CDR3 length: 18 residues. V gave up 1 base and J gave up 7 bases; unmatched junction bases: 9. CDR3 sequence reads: CASSLGLAGGPHANEQFF. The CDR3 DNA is TGTGCCAGCAGCTTAGGACTAGCGGGAGGGCCACACGCAAATGAGCAGTTCTTC. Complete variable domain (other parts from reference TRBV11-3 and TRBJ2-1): EAGVVQSPRYKIIEKKQPVAFWCNPISGHNTLYWYLQNLGQGPELLIRYENEEAVDDSQLPKDRFSAERLKGVDSTLKIQPAELGDSAVYLCASSLGLAGGPHANEQFFGPGTRLTVL.

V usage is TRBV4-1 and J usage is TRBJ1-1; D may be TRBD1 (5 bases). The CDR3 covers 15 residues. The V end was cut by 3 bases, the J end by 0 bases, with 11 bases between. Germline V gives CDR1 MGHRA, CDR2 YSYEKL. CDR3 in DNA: TGCGCCAGCAGCCAGGGACTGGGGATGAACACTGAAGCTTTCTTT. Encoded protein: CASSQGLGMNTEAFF.

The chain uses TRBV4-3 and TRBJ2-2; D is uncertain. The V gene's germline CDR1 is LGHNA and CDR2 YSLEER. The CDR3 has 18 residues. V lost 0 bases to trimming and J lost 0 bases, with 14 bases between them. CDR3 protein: CASSQEPGLPANTGELFF. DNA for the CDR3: TGCGCCAGCAGCCAAGAGCCAGGCCTACCCGCGAACACCGGGGAGCTGTTTTTT.

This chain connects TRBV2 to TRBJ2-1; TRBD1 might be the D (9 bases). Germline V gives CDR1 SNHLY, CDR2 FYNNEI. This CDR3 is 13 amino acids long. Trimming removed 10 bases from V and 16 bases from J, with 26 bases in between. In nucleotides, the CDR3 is TGTGCCACTGGACAGGGGCAGCGGGAGCTTGCCTTCTTC. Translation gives CATGQGQRELAFF.

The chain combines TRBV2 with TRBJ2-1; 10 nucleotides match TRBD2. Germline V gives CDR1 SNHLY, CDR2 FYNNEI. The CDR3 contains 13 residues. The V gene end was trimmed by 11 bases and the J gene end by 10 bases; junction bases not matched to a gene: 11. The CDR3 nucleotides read TGTGCCGGGGGCCCTAGCGGGAGACGCGAGCAGTTCTTC. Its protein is CAGGPSGRREQFF.

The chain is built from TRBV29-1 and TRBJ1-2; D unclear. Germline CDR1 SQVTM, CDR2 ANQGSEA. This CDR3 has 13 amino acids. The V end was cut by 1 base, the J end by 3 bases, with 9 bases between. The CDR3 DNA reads TGCAGCGTTGAAGTGGAGAATTACTATGGCTACACCTTC. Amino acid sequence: CSVEVENYYGYTF.

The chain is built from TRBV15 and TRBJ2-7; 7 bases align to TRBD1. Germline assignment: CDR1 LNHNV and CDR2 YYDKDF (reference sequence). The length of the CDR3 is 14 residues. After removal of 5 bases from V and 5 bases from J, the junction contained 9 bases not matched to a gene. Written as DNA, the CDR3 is TGTGCCACCAGCGGCGACAGGGAGAGAGACGAGCAGTACTTC. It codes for CATSGDRERDEQYF.

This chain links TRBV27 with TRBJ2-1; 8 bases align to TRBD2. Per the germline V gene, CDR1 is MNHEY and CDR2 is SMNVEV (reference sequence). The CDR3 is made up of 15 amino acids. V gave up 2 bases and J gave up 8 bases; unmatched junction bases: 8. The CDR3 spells CASSLEAGGGYEQFF. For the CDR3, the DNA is TGTGCCAGCAGTTTAGAGGCGGGGGGAGGCTATGAGCAGTTCTTC.

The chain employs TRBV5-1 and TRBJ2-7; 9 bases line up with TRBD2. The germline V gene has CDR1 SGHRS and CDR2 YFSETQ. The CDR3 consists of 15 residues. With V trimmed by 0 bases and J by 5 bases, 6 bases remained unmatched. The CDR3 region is CASSLGRGGLNEQYF. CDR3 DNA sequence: TGCGCCAGCAGCTTGGGGCGGGGGGGCCTGAACGAGCAGTACTTC.

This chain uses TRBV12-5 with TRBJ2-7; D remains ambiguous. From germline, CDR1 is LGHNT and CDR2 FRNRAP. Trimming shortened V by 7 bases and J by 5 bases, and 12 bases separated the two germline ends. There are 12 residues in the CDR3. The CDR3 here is CASAFGFDEQYF. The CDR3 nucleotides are TGTGCTAGTGCCTTCGGGTTTGACGAGCAGTACTTC.

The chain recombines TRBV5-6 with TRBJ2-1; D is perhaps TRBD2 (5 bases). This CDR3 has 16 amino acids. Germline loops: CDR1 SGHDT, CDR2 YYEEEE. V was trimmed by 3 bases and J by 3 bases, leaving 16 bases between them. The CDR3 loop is CASSWTIANHYNEQFF. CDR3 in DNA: TGTGCCAGCAGCTGGACCATAGCGAACCACTACAATGAGCAGTTCTTC.

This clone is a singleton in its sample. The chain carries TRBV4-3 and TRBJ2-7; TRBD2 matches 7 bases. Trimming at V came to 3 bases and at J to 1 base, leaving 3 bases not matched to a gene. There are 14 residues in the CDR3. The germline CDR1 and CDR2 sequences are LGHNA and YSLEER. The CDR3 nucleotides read TGCGCCAGCAGCCAGGGGGGGGAGTCCTACGAGCAGTACTTC. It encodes CASSQGGESYEQYF.

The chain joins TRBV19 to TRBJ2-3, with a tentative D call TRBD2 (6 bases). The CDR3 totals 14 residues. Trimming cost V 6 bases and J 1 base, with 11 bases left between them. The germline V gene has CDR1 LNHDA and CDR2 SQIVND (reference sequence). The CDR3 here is CASRGASGTDTQYF. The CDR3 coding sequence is TGTGCCAGTAGAGGGGCTAGCGGCACAGATACGCAGTATTTT.

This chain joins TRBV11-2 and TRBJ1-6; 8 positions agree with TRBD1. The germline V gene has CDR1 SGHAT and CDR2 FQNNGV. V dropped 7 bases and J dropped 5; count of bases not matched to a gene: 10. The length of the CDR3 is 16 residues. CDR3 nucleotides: TGTGCCAGCAACATACGGACAGGGAGTCATAATTCACCCCTCCACTTT. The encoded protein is CASNIRTGSHNSPLHF.